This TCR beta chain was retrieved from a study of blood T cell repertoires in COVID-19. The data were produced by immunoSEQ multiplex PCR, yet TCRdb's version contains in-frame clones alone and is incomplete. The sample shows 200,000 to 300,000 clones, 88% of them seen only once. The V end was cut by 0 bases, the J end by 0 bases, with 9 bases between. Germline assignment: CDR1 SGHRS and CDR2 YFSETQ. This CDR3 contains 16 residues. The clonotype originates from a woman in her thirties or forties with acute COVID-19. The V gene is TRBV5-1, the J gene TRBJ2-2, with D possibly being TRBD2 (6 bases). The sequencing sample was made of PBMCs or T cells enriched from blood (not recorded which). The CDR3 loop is CASSLGLDSNTGELFF. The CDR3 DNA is TGCGCCAGCAGCTTGGGACTAGATTCGAACACCGGGGAGCTGTTTTTT.